The 20 T cell receptor beta chains below all came from one sample that was sequenced in a study of molecular identifiers for immune sequencing clone quantification. TCRdb called the PCR reads again in MiXCR, with one record for every CDR3 protein. The sample shows approximately 97,000 distinct CDR3 sequences, 20% to 30% of them seen only once. The sample comprised naive CD8+ T cells from blood, with Jurkat cell RNA spiked in. The subset here: FACS-sorted CD8+CD4-CCR7+CD45RA+ naive T cells. Receptors were obtained from a human donor in good health. Some libraries in this study had Jurkat cell RNA spiked in.

With respect to this clonotype: This may be a read error, as it is one base from a much larger clone. V and J are TRBV6-4 and TRBJ2-3, with D unresolved. The CDR3 runs 14 residues. Germline V gene data show CDR1 as MRHNA and CDR2 as SNTAGT. The CDR3 bases are TGTGGCAGCAGTGACCCTACAGCCCCAGATACGCAGTATTTT. Amino acid sequence: CGSSDPTAPDTQYF.

The V gene is TRBV27, the J gene TRBJ1-1, with no clear D. V was clipped by 2 bases and J by 1 base, with 11 bases between them. The CDR3 totals 15 residues. Germline assignment: CDR1 MNHEY and CDR2 SMNVEV (reference sequence). The chain's CDR3 is CASSLSGSWNTEAFF. CDR3 bases: TGTGCCAGCAGTTTAAGCGGGTCTTGGAACACTGAAGCTTTCTTT.

This clonotype was counted only a few times. The chain couples TRBV7-3 to TRBJ2-7; 12 positions agree with TRBD2. Germline CDR1 SGHTA, CDR2 FQGTGA. The CDR3 is 15 residues long. Germline trimming cut 0 bases from V and 4 bases from J; bases unmatched to any gene: 1. CDR3 DNA sequence: TGTGCCAGCAGCTTAACTGGACTAGCGGGATACGAGCAGTACTTC. Encoded protein: CASSLTGLAGYEQYF.

The sample holds one count of this clonotype. The chain employs TRBV4-3 and TRBJ2-2; tentatively, D is TRBD1 (6 bases). The CDR3 sequence is 15 residues long. Germline CDR1 reads LGHNA; CDR2 reads YSLEER. Trimming took 1 base from V and 4 from J, leaving 10 bases between them. This CDR3 is CASSQGAGATGELFF. CDR3 sequence (DNA): TGCGCCAGCAGCCAAGGGGCAGGGGCCACCGGGGAGCTGTTTTTT.

Details on this clonotype: This may arise from a read error, as a much more abundant clone is one base away. The V and J genes are TRBV9 and TRBJ1-1; 9 positions match TRBD1. V lost 3 bases to trimming and J lost 3 bases; unmatched junction nucleotides: 9. In germline, CDR1 is SGDLS, CDR2 YYNGEE. CDR3 size: 16 residues. This CDR3 reads CASSAEVRTGDTEAFF. Written as DNA, the CDR3 is TGTGCCAGCAGCGCCGAAGTCCGGACAGGGGACACTGAAGCTTTCTTT.

The V call is TRBV7-9, the J call TRBJ1-2; D is uncertain. The length of the CDR3 is 13 residues. CDR1 is SEHNR and CDR2 is FQNEAQ in the germline V gene (reference sequence). V gave up 6 bases and J gave up 4 bases, with 12 bases separating them. The CDR3 protein is CASRRQDVYGYTF. The CDR3 coding sequence is TGTGCCAGCAGGCGGCAGGACGTCTATGGCTACACCTTC.

Notes on this clonotype: One junction end does not reproduce the germline sequence, and a read error may be involved. V is TRBV27 and J is TRBJ1-1, with D possibly being TRBD1 (6 bases). This CDR3 is 13 amino acids long. Germline V gives CDR1 MNHEY, CDR2 SMNVEV (reference sequence). This chain's CDR3 is CASSFGGAAEALF. In DNA form, the CDR3 reads TGTGCCAGCAGTTTCGGGGGCGCAGCTGAAGCTCTCTTT.

This clonotype has at least ten counts. This chain links TRBV12-5 with TRBJ2-2; 9 positions agree with TRBD1. Trimming cost V 5 bases and J 6 bases; bases outside gene matches: 10. Per germline, CDR1 LGHNT and CDR2 FRNRAP. The CDR3 consists of 16 residues. The CDR3 reads CASGTFGDRVSGELFF. DNA for the CDR3: TGTGCTAGTGGTACCTTTGGGGACAGGGTATCCGGGGAGCTGTTTTTT.

The chain uses TRBV13 and TRBJ1-1, with a tentative D call TRBD1 (6 bases). V lost 4 bases, J lost 5 bases, and 41 bases lay in between. The CDR3 extends over 23 amino acids. Germline assignment: CDR1 PRHDT and CDR2 FYEKMQ (reference sequence). CDR3 protein: CASSSYYLIDPARDNWRATEAFF. In DNA form, the CDR3 reads TGTGCCAGCAGCTCATACTACTTAATAGACCCGGCCCGGGACAACTGGCGGGCAACTGAAGCTTTCTTT.

For this clonotype: A read error is possible here, since a much larger clone lies one base away. The V gene is TRBV28, the J gene TRBJ1-6; D gene uncertain. Germline CDR1 is MDHEN and CDR2 is SYDVKM. V gave up 2 bases and J gave up 11 bases, with 7 bases separating them. This CDR3 has 12 amino acids. CDR3 in amino acids: CASSLGGPPLHF. The CDR3, as DNA: TGTGCCAGCAGTTTAGGCGGTCCACCCCTCCACTTT. Full variable domain (rest looked up from reference TRBV28 and TRBJ1-6): DVKVTQSSRYLVKRTGEKVFLECVQDMDHENMFWYRQDPGLGLRLIYFSYDVKMKEKGDIPEGYSVSREKKERFSLILESASTNQTSMYLCASSLGGPPLHFGNGTRLTVT.

This clonotype was counted at least ten times. J is TRBJ1-1 and V is TRBV29-1, with D unclear. Germline V gene sequence: CDR1 SQVTM, CDR2 ANQGSEA. V gave up 7 bases and J gave up 7 bases, with 22 bases separating them. The CDR3 has 14 residues. CDR3 nucleotides: TGCAGCGCCCTACGCCGCTCAGGTGCCGGTGAAGCTTTCTTT. Amino acids: CSALRRSGAGEAFF.

On this clonotype: A much larger clone lies one base from this, so it may be a read error. The conserved phenylalanine or tryptophan is not found at the CDR3 terminus, so this likely reflects a read error. V is TRBV11-2 and J is TRBJ2-1; D gene ambiguous. This CDR3 contains 14 residues. V shed 5 bases and J shed 7 bases, with 15 bases lying between them. Germline V gene sequence: CDR1 SGHAT, CDR2 FQNNGV. CDR3 sequence: CASSRSGHWNEQFL. As DNA, the CDR3 is TGTGCCAGCAGCCGGAGTGGGCATTGGAATGAGCAGTTCCTC.

The V and J genes are TRBV6-5 and TRBJ1-6; 9 bases line up with TRBD1. Germline V gene sequence: CDR1 MNHEY, CDR2 SVGAGI. This CDR3 spans 15 amino acids. V gave up 6 bases and J gave up 7 bases; unmatched junction bases: 7. The CDR3 nucleotides read TGTGCCAGCAGACCAAGGACAGGGGAAAATTCACCCCTCCACTTT. It translates to CASRPRTGENSPLHF.

In regard to this clonotype: Given a much more abundant clone one base away, this may be a read error. The rearrangement links TRBV19 to TRBJ1-1; no clear D gene. This CDR3 has 15 residues. Germline V gene sequence: CDR1 LNHDA, CDR2 SQIVND (reference sequence). The germline V and J ends were trimmed by 3 bases and 2 bases, with 13 bases remaining between them. The CDR3 here is CASSIMDPINTEAFF. In DNA form, the CDR3 reads TGTGCCAGTAGTATCATGGACCCTATAAACACTGAAGCTTTCTTT.

The chain recombines TRBV9 with TRBJ2-6; 8 nucleotides match TRBD2. Looked up from germline, CDR1 is SGDLS and CDR2 is YYNGEE. After removal of 1 base from V and 11 bases from J, the junction contained 11 bases not matched to a gene. The CDR3 contains 16 residues. CDR3 in amino acids: CASSVSGGPLRDVLTF. DNA for the CDR3: TGTGCCAGCAGCGTAAGCGGGGGCCCACTCAGGGACGTCCTGACTTTC.

The chain couples TRBV11-2 to TRBJ2-5; possible D gene TRBD1, 6 bases. Germline V gene data show CDR1 as SGHAT and CDR2 as FQNNGV. V shed 5 bases and J shed 5 bases, with 21 bases lying between them. The CDR3 loop spans 16 amino acids. The CDR3 DNA is TGTGCCAGCAGCGTTAGTTGGGGGCCGAGCTGGGAGACCCAGTACTTC. It codes for CASSVSWGPSWETQYF.

Ten or more counts support this clonotype. V gene TRBV7-2 combines with J gene TRBJ2-3; 7 nucleotides line up with TRBD2. Germline CDR1 and CDR2: SGHTA and FQGNSA. J lost 5 bases, V lost 5 bases, and 16 bases had no gene match. This CDR3 spans 17 amino acids. CDR3 in amino acids: CASSIGREFDLVDTQYF. CDR3 DNA sequence: TGTGCCAGCAGCATTGGGCGGGAGTTTGATTTGGTAGATACGCAGTATTTT. The variable domain in full, with the rest retrieved from reference TRBV7-2 and TRBJ2-3, is GAGVSQSPSNKVTEKGKDVELRCDPISGHTALYWYRQSLGQGLEFLIYFQGNSAPDKSGLPSDRFSAERTGGSVSTLTIQRTQQEDSAVYLCASSIGREFDLVDTQYFGPGTRLTVL.

This clonotype was detected many times. V gene TRBV4-1 combines with J gene TRBJ2-3, with 14 nucleotides matching TRBD2. The V gene's germline CDR1 is MGHRA and CDR2 YSYEKL. V gave up 1 base and J gave up 4 bases; unmatched junction bases: 7. This CDR3 comprises 18 residues. CDR3 loop: CASSQGGGLAGVADTQYF. The CDR3 DNA reads TGCGCCAGCAGCCAAGGAGGGGGACTAGCGGGAGTTGCAGATACGCAGTATTTT.

In this sample, this clonotype turned up many times. J is TRBJ1-1 and V is TRBV7-9; D is ambiguous. The CDR3 runs to 13 residues. The germline V gene encodes CDR1 SEHNR and CDR2 FQNEAQ (reference sequence). V lost 0 bases and J 2 bases, leaving 4 bases between the germline ends. This chain's CDR3 is CASSLAGNTEAFF. Written as DNA, the CDR3 is TGTGCCAGCAGCTTAGCGGGTAACACTGAAGCTTTCTTT.

This clonotype was detected ten times or more. This chain uses TRBV13 with TRBJ2-7; D gene ambiguous. CDR3 length: 17 residues. Germline lookup yields CDR1 PRHDT and CDR2 FYEKMQ (reference sequence). Trimming took 0 bases from V and 4 from J, leaving 19 bases between them. The CDR3 region has the DNA TGTGCCAGCAGCTTAGGAGGAAAAAGTCTCGGTCAGTACGAGCAGTACTTC. It yields the protein CASSLGGKSLGQYEQYF.